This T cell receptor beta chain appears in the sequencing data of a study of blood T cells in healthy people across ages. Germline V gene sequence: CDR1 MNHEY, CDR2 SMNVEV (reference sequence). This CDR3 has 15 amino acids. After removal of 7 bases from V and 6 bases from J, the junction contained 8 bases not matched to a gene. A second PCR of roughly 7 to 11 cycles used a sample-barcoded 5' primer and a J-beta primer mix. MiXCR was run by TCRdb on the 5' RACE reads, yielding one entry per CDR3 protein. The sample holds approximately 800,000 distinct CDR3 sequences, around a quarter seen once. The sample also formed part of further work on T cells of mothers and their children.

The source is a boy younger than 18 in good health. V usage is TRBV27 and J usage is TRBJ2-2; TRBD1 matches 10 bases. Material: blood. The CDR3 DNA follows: TGTGCCAGCACCGAGACAGGGGGCCACCCCGGGGAGCTGTTTTTT. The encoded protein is CASTETGGHPGELFF.